The rows below give T cell receptor beta chains drawn from one sample of a study of CD8+ T cells in alopecia areata. Profiled with immunoSEQ multiplex PCR; TCRdb holds only in-frame clones, not every one. The sample contains 210,000 or so clones, approximately 67% of which appear only once. The source was CD4+ T cells sorted from blood, collected at week 44, from a patient treated with tofacitinib. These receptor sequences come from a human donor with alopecia areata. CDR3s include the opening cysteine and the closing phenylalanine or tryptophan. A D gene is named only where the DNA matches it firmly. The size entry is marked missing in some rows and otherwise reads once, few, many or a size class.

14	TRBV27	NA	TRBJ1-2	NA	CASSSRLATGGYTF	TGTGCCAGCAGTTCCCGCCTGGCGACGGGAGGCTACACCTTC
14	TRBV11-1	NA	TRBJ2-1	once	CASSLGLVRDEQFF	TGTGCCAGCAGCTTGGGGCTAGTTCGCGATGAGCAGTTCTTC
14	TRBV27	NA	TRBJ2-3	NA	CASSFGRKADTQYF	TGTGCCAGCAGTTTTGGCAGGAAGGCAGATACGCAGTATTTT
13	TRBV11-2	NA	TRBJ1-1	NA	CASSLGTNTEAFF	TGTGCCAGCAGCTTGGGGACGAACACTGAAGCTTTCTTT
13	TRBV6-5	NA	TRBJ2-7	NA	CASSYLGSHEQYF	TGTGCCAGCAGTTACCTAGGGTCCCACGAGCAGTACTTC
13	TRBV10-3	NA	TRBJ2-7	few	CAISPDLPYEQYF	TGTGCCATCAGCCCCGACCTCCCCTACGAGCAGTACTTC
15	TRBV4-3	TRBD1	TRBJ2-1	NA	CASSQGQGAYNEQFF	TGCGCCAGCAGCCAAGGACAGGGAGCCTACAATGAGCAGTTCTTC
16	TRBV29-1	NA	TRBJ2-3	NA	CSVVGAADLSTDTQYF	TGCAGCGTTGTGGGCGCGGCAGACCTTAGCACAGATACGCAGTATTTT
15	TRBV7-6	NA	TRBJ1-2	few	CASSPTPGDDYGYTF	TGTGCCAGCAGCCCAACCCCCGGGGATGACTATGGCTACACCTTC
16	TRBV7-7	TRBD2	TRBJ2-5	NA	CASSLTGTSGGAAQYF	TGTGCCAGCAGCTTAACCGGGACTAGCGGGGGGGCCGCCCAGTACTTC
13	TRBV4-3	TRBD1	TRBJ2-5	NA	CASSQTGVETQYF	TGCGCCAGCAGCCAGACAGGGGTCGAGACCCAGTACTTC
15	TRBV5-1	NA	TRBJ2-7	NA	CASSRGDTSSYEQYF	TGCGCCAGCAGCAGGGGGGACACAAGCTCCTACGAGCAGTACTTC
14	TRBV11-3	TRBD1	TRBJ2-7	NA	CASSRTGYTYEQYF	TGTGCCAGCAGTCGGACAGGGTACACCTACGAGCAGTACTTC
13	TRBV2	NA	TRBJ1-5	few	CASTQTGNQPQHF	TGTGCCAGCACCCAGACAGGCAATCAGCCCCAGCATTTT
11	TRBV30	TRBD1	TRBJ1-1	few	CAFYRGTEAFF	TGTGCCTTCTACAGGGGAACTGAAGCTTTCTTT
11	TRBV2	NA	TRBJ2-3	NA	CASSPDHTQYF	TGTGCCAGCAGTCCAGATCATACGCAGTATTTT
14	TRBV2	NA	TRBJ2-3	NA	CASRARAVSDTQYF	TGTGCCAGCAGGGCGCGCGCAGTCTCTGATACGCAGTATTTT
16	TRBV10-3	TRBD1	TRBJ1-2	NA	CAISEGQVVPTGGYTF	TGTGCCATCAGTGAGGGACAGGTGGTTCCTACGGGTGGCTACACCTTC
15	TRBV30	TRBD2	TRBJ2-3	few	CAWSVLAGGTDTQYF	TGTGCCTGGAGTGTACTAGCGGGGGGCACAGATACGCAGTATTTT
13	TRBV29-1	NA	TRBJ2-3	NA	CSADGAFTDTQYF	TGCAGCGCCGACGGGGCGTTCACAGATACGCAGTATTTT
12	TRBV9	NA	TRBJ2-3	NA	CASSQGRDTQYF	TGTGCCAGCAGCCAGGGCAGGGATACGCAGTATTTT
21	TRBV4-3	TRBD1	TRBJ2-6	few	CASSQERTGPSTYSGANVLTF	TGCGCCAGCAGCCAAGAGAGGACAGGGCCTTCTACTTACTCTGGGGCCAACGTCCTGACTTTC
16	TRBV19	TRBD1	TRBJ2-2	few	CASSHRTGKNTGELFF	TGTGCCAGTAGTCACCGGACAGGGAAGAACACCGGGGAGCTGTTTTTT
14	TRBV4-3	NA	TRBJ1-1	NA	CASSPDGANTEAFF	TGCGCCAGCAGCCCAGACGGGGCGAACACTGAAGCTTTCTTT
15	TRBV6-1	TRBD2	TRBJ2-7	once	CASSEQQRGAYEQYF	TGTGCCAGCAGTGAACAGCAGCGGGGGGCCTACGAGCAGTACTTC
14	TRBV29-1	NA	TRBJ1-2	NA	CSVEEGGGPYGYTF	TGCAGCGTTGAAGAGGGGGGAGGACCATATGGCTACACCTTC
19	TRBV4-2	TRBD1	TRBJ2-2	NA	CASSQGDNRDRGNTGELFF	TGTGCCAGCAGCCAAGGGGATAACCGGGACAGGGGGAACACCGGGGAGCTGTTTTTT
13	TRBV6-6	NA	TRBJ1-1	NA	CAIRRGGNTEAFF	TGTGCCATCCGAAGAGGGGGGAACACTGAAGCTTTCTTT
13	TRBV15	NA	TRBJ2-1	NA	CATSRAERAEQFF	TGTGCCACCAGCAGAGCAGAGAGGGCTGAGCAGTTCTTC
13	TRBV29-1	NA	TRBJ1-1	NA	CSVTGQLNTEAFF	TGCAGCGTTACTGGACAGTTGAACACTGAAGCTTTCTTT
14	TRBV5-1	NA	TRBJ2-1	NA	CASSSPGKYNEQFF	TGCGCCAGCAGCTCACCCGGGAAATACAATGAGCAGTTCTTC
14	TRBV2	NA	TRBJ2-3	once	CASSELAGTDTQYF	TGTGCCAGCAGTGAACTAGCTGGAACAGATACGCAGTATTTT
15	TRBV5-1	NA	TRBJ1-5	NA	CASSLKGDSNQPQHF	TGCGCCAGCAGCTTGAAAGGGGATAGCAATCAGCCCCAGCATTTT
13	TRBV30	NA	TRBJ2-7	NA	CAWSSYFLYEQYF	TGTGCCTGGAGTTCGTACTTCCTCTACGAGCAGTACTTC
15	TRBV29-1	NA	TRBJ1-1	once	CSVGQLGFADTEAFF	TGCAGCGTTGGACAGTTAGGGTTCGCGGACACTGAAGCTTTCTTT
15	TRBV7-2	NA	TRBJ2-7	few	CASSLGVTRAYEQYF	TGTGCCAGCAGCTTAGGTGTGACCAGAGCGTACGAGCAGTACTTC
14	TRBV5-1	TRBD1	TRBJ2-3	NA	CASSSGQNTDTQYF	TGCGCCAGCAGCTCGGGACAGAACACAGATACGCAGTATTTT
15	TRBV6-6	NA	TRBJ1-5	few	CASSWEGTSNQPQHF	TGTGCCAGCAGTTGGGAAGGGACTAGCAATCAGCCCCAGCATTTT
15	TRBV28	TRBD2	TRBJ2-5	few	CASSSLAGGQETQYF	TGTGCCAGCAGTTCGCTAGCGGGGGGACAAGAGACCCAGTACTTC
18	TRBV25-1	NA	TRBJ2-1	NA	CASSPIDMDSGSYNEQFF	TGTGCCAGCAGCCCAATCGATATGGACAGCGGCTCCTACAATGAGCAGTTCTTC
14	TRBV4-1	NA	TRBJ1-6	NA	CASSQDIQDSPLHF	TGCGCCAGCAGCCAAGATATCCAGGATTCACCCCTCCACTTT
15	TRBV5-1	NA	TRBJ1-6	few	CASSSALDYNSPLHF	TGCGCCAGCAGCTCGGCCTTGGACTATAATTCACCCCTCCACTTT
13	TRBV6-5	NA	TRBJ2-7	few	CASRVTGNYEQYF	TGTGCCAGCAGGGTAACAGGGAACTACGAGCAGTACTTC
14	TRBV29-1	TRBD1	TRBJ1-2	NA	CSAAQKGQGDGYTF	TGCAGCGCCGCGCAGAAGGGACAGGGGGATGGCTACACCTTC
15	TRBV18	NA	TRBJ2-4	NA	CASSLTGRGENIQYF	TGTGCCAGCTCACTGACGGGCCGCGGGGAAAACATTCAGTACTTC
12	TRBV2	NA	TRBJ2-7	NA	CASSDQGYEQYF	TGTGCCAGCAGTGATCAGGGCTACGAGCAGTACTTC
12	TRBV30	TRBD1	TRBJ1-2	NA	CAWRTGNYGYTF	TGTGCCTGGCGGACAGGGAACTATGGCTACACCTTC
15	TRBV19	NA	TRBJ2-3	NA	CASRVTGTSTDTQYF	TGTGCCAGTAGGGTCACCGGGACTAGCACAGATACGCAGTATTTT
15	TRBV5-1	NA	TRBJ2-3	few	CASSLMDPGADTQYF	TGCGCCAGCAGCTTGATGGACCCCGGTGCGGATACGCAGTATTTT
14	TRBV28	NA	TRBJ1-4	few	CASSFGRVNEKLFF	TGTGCCAGCAGTTTTGGCAGAGTAAATGAAAAACTGTTTTTT
16	TRBV4-3	NA	TRBJ1-2	once	CASSQDQAGRNYGYTF	TGCGCCAGCAGCCAAGATCAGGCAGGGAGGAACTATGGCTACACCTTC
15	TRBV27	NA	TRBJ1-2	few	CASSLSSEPNYGYTF	TGTGCCAGCAGTTTATCTTCAGAGCCTAACTATGGCTACACCTTC
15	TRBV4-3	TRBD2	TRBJ2-7	NA	CASSQDVAGGYEQYF	TGCGCCAGCAGCCAAGATGTGGCGGGGGGTTACGAGCAGTACTTC
12	TRBV18	NA	TRBJ2-3	NA	CASSPIEDTQYF	TGTGCCAGCTCACCAATCGAAGATACGCAGTATTTT
13	TRBV29-1	TRBD1	TRBJ2-7	few	CSARQGSSYEQYF	TGCAGCGCCCGACAGGGATCCTCCTACGAGCAGTACTTC
17	TRBV15	NA	TRBJ2-1	NA	CATSRDLGTSGYNEQFF	TGTGCCACCAGCAGAGATTTGGGGACCTCGGGCTACAATGAGCAGTTCTTC
14	TRBV6-5	NA	TRBJ2-7	NA	CASGHQGKAYEQYF	TGTGCCAGCGGACACCAGGGGAAAGCCTACGAGCAGTACTTC